Listed below are T cell receptor beta chains from one sample, sequenced in a study of shared T cell receptors in the human thymus. The data were produced by immunoSEQ multiplex PCR, yet TCRdb's version contains in-frame clones alone and is incomplete. The profile shows some 700,000 clones, roughly 90% of them singletons. The same data also contributed to another study, on human thymus T cells.

Sequencing input: thymocytes. These TCRs come from a boy under three years old with a congenital heart defect. CDR3s include the opening cysteine and the closing phenylalanine or tryptophan. The D gene is left open where the match is weak. Where a row states a size, it is once, few, many or the class of an expanded clone; other rows omit it.

>TRBV4-1|TRBD2|-|TRBJ2-1
TGCGCCAGCAGCCAAGATCGTTCGGAACTAGCGGAATACAATGAGCAGTTCTTC
CASSQDRSELAEYNEQFF
>TRBV7-2|-|once|TRBJ2-3
TGTGCCAGCAGCTCCGGCAGGGGAAGCACAGATACGCAGTATTTT
CASSSGRGSTDTQYF
>TRBV19|-|-|TRBJ1-4
TGTGCCAGTAGTAAACAGGGAACTAATGAAAAACTGTTTTTT
CASSKQGTNEKLFF
>TRBV10-3|TRBD1|-|TRBJ2-5
TGTGCCATCAGTGAGTCGAGACAGGGGGCAAGGGAGACCCAGTACTTC
CAISESRQGARETQYF
>TRBV6-8|-|-|TRBJ2-3
TGTGCCAGCAGTCCGACTAGTAGCACAGATACGCAGTATTTT
CASSPTSSTDTQYF
>TRBV7-2|TRBD1|once|TRBJ2-7
TGTGCCAGCAGCTTATGGCAACCCCCCGGGACAGGCCCCTACGAGCAGTACTTC
CASSLWQPPGTGPYEQYF
>TRBV11-3|-|-|TRBJ1-2
TGTGCCAGCAGCGGGCACAGGGACGGCTACACCTTC
CASSGHRDGYTF
>TRBV27|-|-|TRBJ1-5
TGTGCCAGCAGTTTATCGACAGAGAATCAGCCCCAGCATTTT
CASSLSTENQPQHF
>TRBV27|-|-|TRBJ2-5
TGTGCCAGCAGTTTTGGGCGCCATCAAGAGACCCAGTACTTC
CASSFGRHQETQYF
>TRBV4-3|TRBD1|-|TRBJ2-1
TGCGCCAGCAGCCTCGGACAGGGTCAATTGGGTGAGCAGTTCTTC
CASSLGQGQLGEQFF
>TRBV28|-|few|TRBJ1-1
TGTGCCAGCAGGCCGGGCGGGGCCGTGAAAACTTTCTTT
CASRPGGAVKTFF
>TRBV5-5|TRBD2|-|TRBJ2-5
TGTGCCAGCAGCTTGGGGACTAGCGGGCGCCCACGCGGCACCCAGTACTTC
CASSLGTSGRPRGTQYF
>TRBV18|-|-|TRBJ2-1
TGTGCCAGCTCACCACACAGTCCAGTCTCCTACAATGAGCAGTTCTTC
CASSPHSPVSYNEQFF
>TRBV9|TRBD2|-|TRBJ2-1
TGTGCCAGCAGCGTAGCAGGGAGGGCCTACAATGAGCAGTTCTTC
CASSVAGRAYNEQFF
>TRBV4-1|-|-|TRBJ1-1
TGCGCCAGCGGGGAAGGCCGGGGGAACACTGAAGCTTTCTTT
CASGEGRGNTEAFF
>TRBV30|TRBD2|-|TRBJ2-1
TGTGCCTGGAGCCTACTCCGATACACGCGGGAGGGGTCCCGGGTGACCTACAATGAGCAGTTCTTC
CAWSLLRYTREGSRVTYNEQFF
>TRBV28|TRBD2|-|TRBJ2-2
TGTGCCAGCAGTTTTGGTCCGGGAGGACCTGGTACCGGGGAGCTGTTTTTT
CASSFGPGGPGTGELFF
>TRBV5-4|TRBD1|-|TRBJ1-1
TGTGCCAGCAGCTTGGAAATTCCCCGGGACAGGGAAGGGAACACTGAAGCTTTCTTT
CASSLEIPRDREGNTEAFF
>TRBV5-8|-|-|TRBJ2-7
TGTGCCAGCACCCAGGGAAGGGCCTACGAGCAGTACTTC
CASTQGRAYEQYF
>TRBV5-1|TRBD1|-|TRBJ1-2
TGCGCCAGCAGCTTGGGACAGGGTCGTTCCAACTATGGCTACACCTTC
CASSLGQGRSNYGYTF
>TRBV4-3|TRBD2|-|TRBJ2-2
TGCGCCAGCAGCCAAGATTGGGGGACTAGCGGGAGTCTCGGGGAGCTGTTTTTT
CASSQDWGTSGSLGELFF
>TRBV6-5|-|-|TRBJ2-5
TGTGCCAGCAGTTGGGGAGTAAGAGAGACCCAGTACTTC
CASSWGVRETQYF
>TRBV14|TRBD2|-|TRBJ2-3
TGTGCCAGCAGCTGCGGACTAGCGCCGCATACGCAGTATTTT
CASSCGLAPHTQYF
>TRBV6-1|TRBD2|-|TRBJ2-5
TGTGCCAGCACCAGGAGCGGGAGTCCGGGCGAGACCCAGTACTTC
CASTRSGSPGETQYF